Below are 25 T cell receptor beta chains sequenced from a single sample in a study of T-cell memory formation after mild COVID-19. MiXCR, applied by TCRdb to the 5' RACE reads, yields one record per CDR3 protein. The data show 250,000 to 350,000 distinct CDR3 sequences, with 15% seen just once and more than 20% held by the top ten. The sequencing sample was made of PBMCs or a T cell subset sorted from them (not recorded which). Source of these receptors: a man aged 18 to 29 who had mild COVID-19 (a few samples of this study predate the infection). Cell type and time point are not known.

The sample holds a few counts of this clonotype. The chain joins TRBV5-1 to TRBJ1-4; 7 bases are shared with TRBD1. V shed 2 bases and J 7 bases; nucleotides not matched to a gene: 5. Germline V lookup: CDR1 SGHRS, CDR2 YFSETQ. The CDR3 extends over 14 amino acids. The CDR3 coding sequence is TGCGCCAGCAGCTTCTCGACAGGGCTTGAAAAACTGTTTTTT. Amino acid sequence: CASSFSTGLEKLFF.

This clonotype was counted a few times. V usage is TRBV5-1 and J usage is TRBJ1-2, with 7 nucleotides matching TRBD1. This CDR3 is built from 14 residues. Germline CDR1 SGHRS, CDR2 YFSETQ. V was clipped by 4 bases and J by 2 bases; unmatched bases: 5. CDR3 loop: CASSERTGNYGYTF. The CDR3 DNA reads TGCGCCAGCAGCGAGAGGACAGGCAACTATGGCTACACCTTC.

This clonotype was counted between two and nine times. The gene calls are TRBV4-3 and TRBJ2-3, with D perhaps assigned TRBD1 or TRBD2 (5 bases each). The CDR3 is 14 residues long. The V and J ends lost 4 bases and 5 bases respectively, with 13 bases between them. Germline assignment: CDR1 LGHNA and CDR2 YSLEER. The CDR3 nucleotides read TGCGCCAGCAGCCTGGGGGACGTAGGAGATACGCAGTATTTT. Amino acids: CASSLGDVGDTQYF.

The chain is built from TRBV29-1 and TRBJ2-1; TRBD1 is a possible D gene (6 bases). The V gene's germline CDR1 is SQVTM and CDR2 ANQGSEA. Trimming removed 4 bases from V and 6 bases from J, with 10 bases in between. The CDR3 contains 12 residues. This CDR3 reads CSVGSGVNEQFF. The CDR3 DNA sequence: TGCAGCGTTGGTTCAGGGGTCAATGAGCAGTTCTTC.

This clonotype was seen more than once but under ten times. The CDR3: CASGRGEDTQYF. Written as DNA, the CDR3 is TGTGCCAGCGGCAGGGGTGAAGATACGCAGTATTTT. The chain couples TRBV2 to TRBJ2-3; possibly TRBD1 for D (6 bases). V gave up 8 bases and J gave up 5 bases, with 11 bases separating them. The CDR3 covers 12 residues. Germline CDR1 reads SNHLY; CDR2 reads FYNNEI.

Worth noting for this clonotype: Germline is not matched at one junction end, which may reflect a read error. This chain connects TRBV7-7 to TRBJ2-3, with D unresolved. Per the germline V gene, CDR1 is SSHAT and CDR2 is FNYEAQ (reference sequence). The CDR3 has 15 amino acids. CDR3 in amino acids: CASSFSGFSTDTQYF. Written as DNA, the CDR3 is TGTGCTAGCAGCTTCTCAGGATTTAGCACAGATACGCAGTATTTT.

The chain combines TRBV14 with TRBJ2-1, with TRBD1 identical over 7 bases. The CDR3 covers 16 residues. Germline V gene lookup returns CDR1 SGHDN and CDR2 FVKESK. V lost 4 bases, J lost 2 bases, and 8 bases stayed unmatched. In DNA form, the CDR3 reads TGTGCCAGCAGCCTGAGGGAAGGGACAGCCTACAATGAGCAGTTCTTC. Encoded protein: CASSLREGTAYNEQFF. The variable domain in full, with the rest retrieved from reference TRBV14 and TRBJ2-1, is EAGVTQFPSHSVIEKGQTVTLRCDPISGHDNLYWYRRVMGKEIKFLLHFVKESKQDESGMPNNRFLAERTGGTYSTLKVQPAELEDSGVYFCASSLREGTAYNEQFFGPGTRLTVL.

The chain carries TRBV7-6 and TRBJ2-1, with 11 nucleotides matching TRBD2. Trimming removed 5 bases from V and 5 bases from J; junction bases left unmatched: 5. This CDR3 has 15 residues. Germline CDR1 SGHVS, CDR2 FNYEAQ. The CDR3 is CASSPLAGGDNEQFF. CDR3 DNA: TGTGCCAGCAGCCCCCTAGCGGGGGGAGACAATGAGCAGTTCTTC.

This clonotype has only a few counts. V usage is TRBV6-5 and J usage is TRBJ2-5; no clear D gene. The CDR3 covers 13 residues. V lost 4 bases to trimming and J lost 5 bases, with 11 bases between them. Germline CDR1 reads MNHEY; CDR2 reads SVGAGI. The CDR3 is CASSSRKGETQYF. The CDR3 DNA sequence: TGTGCCAGCAGTTCGAGGAAAGGGGAGACCCAGTACTTC.

The chain recombines TRBV5-1 with TRBJ2-7, with D tentatively TRBD1 or TRBD2 (5 bases each). Germline CDR1 and CDR2: SGHRS and YFSETQ. This CDR3 comprises 14 residues. The V gene lost 3 bases and the J gene lost 2 bases, with 12 bases spanning the gap. The CDR3 loop reads CASSYGDGTYEQYV. In DNA, the CDR3 is TGCGCCAGCAGCTACGGGGACGGAACCTACGAGCAGTACGTC.

The CDR3 DNA sequence: TGTGCCAGCAGTTACCAAACCTCAGGGGCCTCTATGGCCTACGAGCAGTACTTC. Its translation: CASSYQTSGASMAYEQYF. The chain combines TRBV6-2 or TRBV6-3 with TRBJ2-7; the D gene is possibly TRBD1 (6 bases). The length of the CDR3 is 18 residues. Germline CDR1 and CDR2: MNHEY and SVGEGT. V gave up 2 bases and J gave up 2 bases, with 22 bases separating them.

In this sample, this clonotype turned up a few times. The chain couples TRBV12-3 or TRBV12-4 to TRBJ1-2; D is perhaps TRBD1 (5 bases). Trimming stripped 5 bases from V and 8 bases from J, with 15 bases between. The CDR3 contains 13 residues. The CDR3 coding sequence is TGTGCCAGCAGTCCCTCGGGACTAAAGGGCTACACCTTC. It specifies CASSPSGLKGYTF.

This clonotype was counted only a few times. The rearrangement links TRBV7-2 to TRBJ1-4; D remains ambiguous. The V gene's germline CDR1 is SGHTA and CDR2 FQGNSA. This CDR3 comprises 11 residues. The V gene lost 4 bases and the J gene lost 6 bases, with 3 bases spanning the gap. DNA of the CDR3: TGTGCCAGCAGCTCGGATGAAAAACTGTTTTTT. It translates to CASSSDEKLFF.

The V and J genes are TRBV29-1 and TRBJ2-1, with a weak D call TRBD2 (6 bases). The CDR3 is 12 amino acids. Trimming cost V 8 bases and J 0 bases, with 8 bases left between them. CDR1 and CDR2 from the germline V gene are SQVTM and ANQGSEA. The CDR3, as DNA: TGCAGCTGGAGGGACTCCTACAATGAGCAGTTCTTC. It specifies CSWRDSYNEQFF.

This clonotype showed up just a few times. The chain is built from TRBV7-3 and TRBJ2-3, with TRBD2 matching 9 bases. The CDR3 covers 15 residues. The V gene end was trimmed by 4 bases and the J gene end by 2 bases; junction bases not matched to a gene: 4. CDR1 and CDR2 (germline): SGHTA, FQGTGA. This chain's CDR3 is CASSSSGGPTDTQYF. CDR3 nucleotide sequence: TGTGCCAGCAGCTCCAGCGGGGGGCCCACAGATACGCAGTATTTT.

The rearrangement joins TRBV18 to TRBJ2-6, with D unresolved. The CDR3 loop spans 16 amino acids. V gave up 1 base and J gave up 0 bases, with 7 bases separating them. Germline V lookup: CDR1 KGHSH, CDR2 LQKENI. CDR3 sequence reads: CASSPLGDSGANVLTF. The CDR3 nucleotides are TGTGCCAGCTCACCACTTGGGGACTCTGGGGCCAACGTCCTGACTTTC.

The chain has TRBV2 and TRBJ1-2, with D perhaps TRBD1 (5 bases). In germline, CDR1 is SNHLY, CDR2 FYNNEI. The CDR3 contains 13 residues. V dropped 10 bases and J dropped 5 bases, with 17 bases sitting between them. The CDR3 protein is CAIRQSTLYGYTF. DNA of the CDR3: TGTGCCATCCGACAGTCCACATTATATGGCTACACCTTC.

This chain links TRBV5-1 with TRBJ1-2; 9 bases agree with TRBD1. The CDR3 is made up of 14 amino acids. CDR1 is SGHRS, CDR2 YFSETQ, per germline. With V trimmed by 3 bases and J by 5 bases, 5 bases remained unmatched. The CDR3 DNA sequence: TGCGCCAGCAGCTCGGAGGGGACAGGGTATGGCTACACCTTC. Its translation is CASSSEGTGYGYTF.

The chain is built from TRBV9 and TRBJ2-3; no clear D gene. The V end was cut by 5 bases, the J end by 1 base, with 14 bases between. The CDR3 runs to 15 residues. Germline assignment: CDR1 SGDLS and CDR2 YYNGEE. The CDR3 region is CASSSATPGTDTQYF. The DNA for the CDR3 is TGTGCCAGCAGTAGTGCCACCCCCGGCACAGATACGCAGTATTTT.

Only a few counts were recorded for this clonotype. V usage is TRBV10-3 and J usage is TRBJ2-7; D is uncertain. CDR3 length: 12 amino acids. The V gene's germline CDR1 is ENHRY and CDR2 SYGVKD. Between the trimmed V and J ends, which lost 3 bases and 4 bases, there was a span of 7 bases. The CDR3 coding sequence is TGTGCCATCAGTGACGAACAATACGAGCAGTACGTC. Translating it yields CAISDEQYEQYV.

This chain joins TRBV4-1 and TRBJ1-1; 10 bases are a match to TRBD1. CDR1 is MGHRA and CDR2 is YSYEKL in the germline V gene. The trim removed 4 bases at V and 5 bases at J, leaving 7 bases unmatched. CDR3 length equals 15 residues. DNA of the CDR3: TGCGCCAGCAGCCCGGACAGGGGGTTAGGTACTGAAGCTTTCTTT. Translation: CASSPDRGLGTEAFF.

The rearrangement joins TRBV5-1 to TRBJ2-2, with unresolved D. CDR1 is SGHRS, CDR2 YFSETQ, per germline. The length of the CDR3 is 14 residues. Trimming pared 1 base from V and 5 bases from J, leaving 9 bases between. The CDR3, as DNA: TGCGCCAGCAGCTTGACCCAGGAGACCGGGGAGCTGTTTTTT. It encodes CASSLTQETGELFF.

This sequence joins TRBV6-5 and TRBJ2-2; 10 nucleotides agree with TRBD1. Germline V gene data show CDR1 as MNHEY and CDR2 as SVGAGI. Losses at the gene ends were 0 bases for V and 9 bases for J; bases not matched to a gene: 4. The CDR3 consists of 15 residues. The CDR3 loop reads CASSYSTGGFRELFF. CDR3 coding DNA: TGTGCCAGCAGTTACTCGACAGGGGGCTTTCGGGAGCTGTTTTTT.

This clonotype was observed a handful of times. The chain recombines TRBV12-3 or TRBV12-4 with TRBJ2-7, with 8 bases matching TRBD2. Germline trimming cut 7 bases from V and 6 bases from J; bases unmatched to any gene: 5. The CDR3 sequence is 12 residues long. The CDR3 DNA reads TGTGCCAGCAACGGGGGGGCGGGCGAGCAGTACTTC. This codes for CASNGGAGEQYF.

This clonotype has more than one count but fewer than ten. This rearrangement joins TRBV9 to TRBJ2-5; D may correspond to TRBD1 or TRBD2 (5 bases each). The V end was cut by 0 bases, the J end by 5 bases, with 17 bases between. Germline CDR1 reads SGDLS; CDR2 reads YYNGEE. The CDR3 covers 16 residues. The CDR3 coding sequence is TGTGCCAGCAGCGTAGCTGCCGGGGCCTGGGGCGAGACCCAGTACTTC. Its translation: CASSVAAGAWGETQYF.